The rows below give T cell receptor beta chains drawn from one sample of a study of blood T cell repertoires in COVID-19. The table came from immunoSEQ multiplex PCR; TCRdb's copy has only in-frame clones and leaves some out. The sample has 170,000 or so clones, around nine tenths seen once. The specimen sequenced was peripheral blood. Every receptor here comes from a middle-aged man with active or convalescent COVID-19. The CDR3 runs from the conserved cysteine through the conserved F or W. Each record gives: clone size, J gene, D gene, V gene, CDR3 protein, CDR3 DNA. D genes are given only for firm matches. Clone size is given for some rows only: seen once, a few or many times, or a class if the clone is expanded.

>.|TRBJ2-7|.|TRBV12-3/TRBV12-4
CASSPQGFGQQYF
TGTGCCAGCAGTCCACAGGGATTTGGGCAGCAGTACTTC
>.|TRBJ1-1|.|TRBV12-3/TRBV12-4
CASSASGISEAFF
TGTGCCAGCAGTGCCTCAGGGATATCTGAAGCTTTCTTT
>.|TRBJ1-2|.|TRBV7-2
CASSSTWQASGGYTF
TGTGCCAGCAGCTCCACCTGGCAGGCCTCGGGGGGCTACACCTTC
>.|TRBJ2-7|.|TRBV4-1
CASSQLGQHYEQYF
TGCGCCAGCAGCCAACTAGGACAGCACTACGAGCAGTACTTC
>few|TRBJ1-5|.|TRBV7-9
CASSTEQGYSNQPQHF
TGTGCCAGCAGCACTGAACAGGGATATAGCAATCAGCCCCAGCATTTT
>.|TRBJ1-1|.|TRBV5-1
CASSLEAGRAEAFF
TGCGCCAGCAGCTTGGAGGCGGGACGAGCTGAAGCTTTCTTT
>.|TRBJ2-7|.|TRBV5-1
CASSLDSYYEQYF
TGCGCCAGCAGCTTGGACAGCTATTACGAGCAGTACTTC
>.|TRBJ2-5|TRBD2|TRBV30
CALRAGGPQETQYF
TGTGCCTTAAGAGCGGGGGGGCCCCAAGAGACCCAGTACTTC
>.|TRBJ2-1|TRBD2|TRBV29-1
CSVGGGAHNEQFF
TGCAGCGTAGGCGGGGGGGCCCACAATGAGCAGTTCTTC
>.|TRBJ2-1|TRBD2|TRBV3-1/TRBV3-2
CASSQPLAGGLYNEQFF
TGTGCCAGCAGCCAACCGCTAGCGGGGGGACTCTACAATGAGCAGTTCTTC
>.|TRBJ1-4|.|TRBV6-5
CASSYSFIPTNEKLFF
TGTGCCAGCAGTTACTCGTTCATTCCAACTAATGAAAAACTGTTTTTT
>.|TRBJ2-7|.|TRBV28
CASSPAPHRDEQYF
TGTGCCAGCAGTCCAGCCCCCCACAGGGACGAGCAGTACTTC
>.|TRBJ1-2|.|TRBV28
CASSLSGGGNQRYTF
TGTGCCAGCAGTTTATCGGGGGGCGGCAATCAACGCTACACCTTC
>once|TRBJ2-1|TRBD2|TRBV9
CASSVTGTSGGAPYNEQFF
TGTGCCAGCAGCGTAACCGGGACTAGCGGGGGGGCCCCCTACAATGAGCAGTTCTTC
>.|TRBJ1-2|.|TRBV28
CASSTAQGGTNYGYTF
TGTGCCAGCAGCACCGCCCAAGGGGGAACTAACTATGGCTACACCTTC
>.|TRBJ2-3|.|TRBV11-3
CASSLGVAGEDTQYF
TGTGCCAGCAGCTTAGGGGTGGCAGGGGAAGATACGCAGTATTTT
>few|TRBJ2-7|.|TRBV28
CASSSIRRVVTYEQYF
TGTGCCAGCAGTTCCATTCGCAGGGTGGTCACCTACGAGCAGTACTTC
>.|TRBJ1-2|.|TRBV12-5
CASGPSRGGQGYTF
TGTGCTAGTGGACCATCTCGTGGGGGCCAAGGCTACACCTTC
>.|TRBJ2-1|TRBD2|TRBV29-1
CSVRSSGGDEQFF
TGCAGCGTTCGGAGTAGCGGGGGTGATGAGCAGTTCTTC
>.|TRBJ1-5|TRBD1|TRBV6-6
CASSYSMDRGEQPQHF
TGTGCCAGCAGTTACTCGATGGACAGGGGTGAGCAGCCCCAGCATTTT
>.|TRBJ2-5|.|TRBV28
CASSLWGGRRETQYF
TGTGCCAGCAGTTTATGGGGGGGGCGTCGGGAGACCCAGTACTTC
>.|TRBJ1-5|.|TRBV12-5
CASGLVQGYNQPQHF
TGTGCTAGTGGTTTGGTACAGGGTTACAATCAGCCCCAGCATTTT
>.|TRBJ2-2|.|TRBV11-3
CATALVTGELFF
TGTGCCACCGCGTTAGTCACCGGGGAGCTGTTTTTT
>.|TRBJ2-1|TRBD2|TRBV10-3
CAISESLGLAGGEQFF
TGTGCCATCAGTGAGTCTCTCGGGCTAGCGGGGGGTGAGCAGTTCTTC
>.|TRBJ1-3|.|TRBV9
CASSPGGSTGNTIYF
TGTGCCAGCAGCCCCGGGGGTTCCACTGGAAACACCATATATTTT
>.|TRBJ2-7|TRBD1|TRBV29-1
CSVTTGFSYEQYF
TGCAGCGTTACGACAGGGTTCTCCTACGAGCAGTACTTC
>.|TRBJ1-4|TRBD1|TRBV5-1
CASSLETGVEKLFF
TGCGCCAGCAGCTTGGAGACAGGGGTTGAAAAACTGTTTTTT
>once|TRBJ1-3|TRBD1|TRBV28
CASSPIDGTGVISGNTIYF
TGTGCCAGCAGTCCCATTGATGGGACAGGGGTGATCTCTGGAAACACCATATATTTT
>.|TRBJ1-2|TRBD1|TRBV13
CASSSDGTGGPDYGYTF
TGTGCCAGCAGCTCGGATGGAACAGGGGGCCCCGACTATGGCTACACCTTC
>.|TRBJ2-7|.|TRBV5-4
CASSLNTDYEQYF
TGTGCCAGCAGCTTGAACACCGACTACGAGCAGTACTTC
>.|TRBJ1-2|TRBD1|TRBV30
CAWAGQGFYGYTF
TGTGCCTGGGCAGGACAGGGGTTCTATGGCTACACCTTC
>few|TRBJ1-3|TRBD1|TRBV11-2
CASSLLWTGGSSGNTIYF
TGTGCCAGCAGCTTACTGTGGACAGGGGGATCCTCTGGAAACACCATATATTTT
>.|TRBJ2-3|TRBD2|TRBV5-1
CASSERGGADTQYF
TGCGCCAGCAGCGAGCGGGGGGGTGCAGATACGCAGTATTTT
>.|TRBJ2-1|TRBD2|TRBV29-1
CSASLGTSSGSEQFF
TGCAGCGCCTCCCTTGGGACTAGCTCTGGGAGTGAGCAGTTCTTC
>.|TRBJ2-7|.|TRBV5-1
CASSLEVRAGGEQYF
TGCGCCAGCAGCTTGGAGGTTAGGGCCGGGGGTGAGCAGTACTTC
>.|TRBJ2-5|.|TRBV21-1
CASSTLRDSHSQETQYF
TGTGCCAGCAGCACCCTTCGGGACAGCCATTCCCAAGAGACCCAGTACTTC
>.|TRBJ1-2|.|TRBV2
CASSEANYGYTF
TGTGCCAGCTCGGAGGCTAACTATGGCTACACCTTC
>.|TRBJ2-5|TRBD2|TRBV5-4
CASKGLAGGPEETQYF
TGTGCCAGCAAGGGACTAGCGGGGGGGCCAGAGGAGACCCAGTACTTC
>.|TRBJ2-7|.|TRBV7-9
CASSLVRGTDEQYF
TGTGCCAGCAGCTTAGTTAGGGGGACCGACGAGCAGTACTTC
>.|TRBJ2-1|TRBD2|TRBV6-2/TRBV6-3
CASSTTSGGPNNEQFF
TGTGCCAGCAGCACGACTAGCGGGGGTCCAAACAATGAGCAGTTCTTC
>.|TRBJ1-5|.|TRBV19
CASSQSNQPQHF
TGTGCCAGTAGTCAGAGCAATCAGCCCCAGCATTTT
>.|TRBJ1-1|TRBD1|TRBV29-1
CSVRQGVTEAFF
TGCAGCGTTAGACAGGGGGTCACTGAAGCTTTCTTT
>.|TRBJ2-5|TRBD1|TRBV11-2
CASTPGGIETQYF
TGTGCCAGCACCCCAGGGGGTATAGAGACCCAGTACTTC
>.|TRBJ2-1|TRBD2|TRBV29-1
CSVDRGDNEQFF
TGCAGCGTTGACCGGGGGGACAATGAGCAGTTCTTC
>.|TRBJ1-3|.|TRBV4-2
CASSQDWGGSSGNTIYF
TGTGCCAGCAGCCAAGATTGGGGGGGCAGCTCTGGAAACACCATATATTTT
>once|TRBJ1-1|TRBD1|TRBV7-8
CASSLATGDPDTEAFF
TGTGCCAGCAGCTTAGCAACAGGGGACCCGGACACTGAAGCTTTCTTT
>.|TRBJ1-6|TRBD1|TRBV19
CASSIDRGNSPLHF
TGTGCCAGTAGCATTGACAGGGGCAATTCACCCCTCCACTTT
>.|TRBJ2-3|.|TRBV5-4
CASSPLSDTQYF
TGTGCCAGCAGCCCCTTGTCAGATACGCAGTATTTT
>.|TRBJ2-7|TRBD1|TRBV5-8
CASSFDRVEQYF
TGTGCCAGCAGCTTTGACAGGGTCGAGCAGTACTTC
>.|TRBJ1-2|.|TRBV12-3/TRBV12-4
CASSLDRSYGYTF
TGTGCCAGCAGTCTTGACAGAAGCTATGGCTACACCTTC